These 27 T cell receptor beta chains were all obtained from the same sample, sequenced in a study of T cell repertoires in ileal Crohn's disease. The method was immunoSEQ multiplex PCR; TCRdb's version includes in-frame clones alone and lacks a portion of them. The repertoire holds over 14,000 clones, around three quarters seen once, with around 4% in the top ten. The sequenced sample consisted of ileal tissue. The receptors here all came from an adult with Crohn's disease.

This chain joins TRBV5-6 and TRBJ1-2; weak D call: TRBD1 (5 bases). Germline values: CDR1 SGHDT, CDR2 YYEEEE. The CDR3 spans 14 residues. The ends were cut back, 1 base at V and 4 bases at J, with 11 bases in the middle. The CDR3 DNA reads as TGTGCCAGCAGCTTGCCAGGGTCCCCCTATGGCTACACCTTC. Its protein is CASSLPGSPYGYTF.

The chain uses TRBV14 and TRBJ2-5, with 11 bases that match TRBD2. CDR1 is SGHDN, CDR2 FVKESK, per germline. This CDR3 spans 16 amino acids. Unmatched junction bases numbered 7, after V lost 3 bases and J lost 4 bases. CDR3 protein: CASSQKTSGVRETQYF. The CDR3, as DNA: TGTGCCAGCAGCCAGAAGACTAGCGGGGTGCGAGAGACCCAGTACTTC.

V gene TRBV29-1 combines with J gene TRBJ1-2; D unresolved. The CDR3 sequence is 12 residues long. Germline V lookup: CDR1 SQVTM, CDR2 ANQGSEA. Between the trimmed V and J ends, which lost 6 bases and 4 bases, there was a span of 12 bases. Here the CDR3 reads CSVSPELYGYTF. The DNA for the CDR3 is TGCAGCGTCTCCCCCGAGCTCTATGGCTACACCTTC.

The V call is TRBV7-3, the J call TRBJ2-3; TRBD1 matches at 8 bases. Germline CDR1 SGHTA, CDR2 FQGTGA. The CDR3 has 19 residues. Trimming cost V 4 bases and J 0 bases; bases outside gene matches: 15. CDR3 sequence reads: CASSSMTGAINGSTDTQYF. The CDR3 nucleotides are TGTGCCAGCAGCTCCATGACAGGGGCCATTAATGGCAGCACAGATACGCAGTATTTT.

Here the CDR3 reads CASSSGTVTGELFF. CDR3 in DNA: TGCGCCAGCAGCTCCGGGACAGTTACCGGGGAGCTGTTTTTT. The chain joins TRBV5-1 to TRBJ2-2; 7 bases fit TRBD1. The junction had 4 bases not matched to a gene; V was cut back by 3 bases and J by 5 bases. Germline CDR1 and CDR2: SGHRS and YFSETQ. The CDR3 consists of 14 residues.

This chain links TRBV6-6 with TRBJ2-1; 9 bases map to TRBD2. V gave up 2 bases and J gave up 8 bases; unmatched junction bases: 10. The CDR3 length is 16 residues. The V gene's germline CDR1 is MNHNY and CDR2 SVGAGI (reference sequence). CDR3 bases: TGTGCCAGCAGTTACACGGCGGGGGGGCTAGGAGATGAGCAGTTCTTC. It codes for CASSYTAGGLGDEQFF.

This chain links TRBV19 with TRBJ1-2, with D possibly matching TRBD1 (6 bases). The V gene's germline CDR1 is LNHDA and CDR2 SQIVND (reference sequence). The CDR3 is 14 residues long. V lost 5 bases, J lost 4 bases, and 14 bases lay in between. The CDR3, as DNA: TGTGCCAGTAGTTCCTCGACAGGAACCTATGGCTACACCTTC. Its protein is CASSSSTGTYGYTF.

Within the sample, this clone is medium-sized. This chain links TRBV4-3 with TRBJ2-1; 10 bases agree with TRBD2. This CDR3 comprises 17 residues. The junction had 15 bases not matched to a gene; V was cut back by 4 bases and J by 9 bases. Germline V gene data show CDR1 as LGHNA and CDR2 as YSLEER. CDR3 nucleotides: TGCGCCAGCAGCCGAGAGTGGAGCCTAGCGGGAGTCGCTGAGCAGTTCTTC. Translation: CASSREWSLAGVAEQFF.

The CDR3 loop is CATSNSATGRREQYF. In DNA form, the CDR3 reads TGTGCCACCAGTAACTCTGCAACAGGGCGCCGCGAGCAGTACTTC. J is TRBJ2-7 and V is TRBV15; maybe TRBD1 (6 bases). Germline CDR1 LNHNV, CDR2 YYDKDF (reference sequence). This CDR3 spans 15 amino acids. Between the trimmed V and J ends, which lost 6 bases and 6 bases, there was a span of 21 bases.

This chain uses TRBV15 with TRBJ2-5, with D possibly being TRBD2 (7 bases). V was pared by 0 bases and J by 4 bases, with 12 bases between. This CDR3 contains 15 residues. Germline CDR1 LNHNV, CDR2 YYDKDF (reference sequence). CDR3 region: CATSREGGAAETQYF. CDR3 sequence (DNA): TGTGCCACCAGCAGAGAGGGGGGGGCGGCAGAGACCCAGTACTTC.

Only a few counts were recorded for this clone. In DNA, the CDR3 is TGTGCCAGCAGTCCTGCCTCCCTAGGACAGGGGAACTATGGCTACACCTTC. Its translation: CASSPASLGQGNYGYTF. J is TRBJ1-2 and V is TRBV27; 9 nucleotides line up with TRBD1. Germline V gives CDR1 MNHEY, CDR2 SMNVEV (reference sequence). The length of the CDR3 is 17 residues. Germline trimming cut 5 bases from V and 2 bases from J; bases unmatched to any gene: 12.

CDR3 DNA: TGTGCCAGCAGGCCCCTTGGGGCACCGAATTCACCCCTCCACTTT. It translates to CASRPLGAPNSPLHF. This chain links TRBV27 with TRBJ1-6; D might be TRBD1 (5 bases). From germline, CDR1 is MNHEY and CDR2 SMNVEV (reference sequence). Trimming left V 6 bases short and J 7 bases short, with 16 bases between. CDR3 length equals 15 residues.

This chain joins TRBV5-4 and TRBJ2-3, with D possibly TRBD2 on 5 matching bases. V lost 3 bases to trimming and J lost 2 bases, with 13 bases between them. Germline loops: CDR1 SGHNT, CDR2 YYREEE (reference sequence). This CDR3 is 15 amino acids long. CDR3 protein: CASSSKTGSTDTQYF. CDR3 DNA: TGTGCCAGCAGCTCCAAAACGGGGTCCACAGATACGCAGTATTTT. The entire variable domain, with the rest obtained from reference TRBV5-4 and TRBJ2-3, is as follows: ETGVTQSPTHLIKTRGQQVTLRCSSQSGHNTVSWYQQALGQGPQFIFQYYREEENGRGNFPPRFSGLQFPNYSSELNVNALELDDSALYLCASSSKTGSTDTQYFGPGTRLTVL.

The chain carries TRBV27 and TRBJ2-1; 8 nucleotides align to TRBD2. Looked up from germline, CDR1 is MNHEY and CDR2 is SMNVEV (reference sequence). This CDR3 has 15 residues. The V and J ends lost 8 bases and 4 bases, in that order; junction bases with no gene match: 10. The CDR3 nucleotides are TGTGCCAGCGTTTTAATCGGGAGGGGTTACAATGAGCAGTTCTTC. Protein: CASVLIGRGYNEQFF.

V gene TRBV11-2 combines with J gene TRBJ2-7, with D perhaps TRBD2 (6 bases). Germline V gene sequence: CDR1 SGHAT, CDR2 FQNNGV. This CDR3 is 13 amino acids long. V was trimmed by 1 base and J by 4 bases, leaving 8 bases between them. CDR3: CASSLGGTYEQYV. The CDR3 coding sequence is TGTGCCAGCAGCTTAGGCGGGACTTACGAGCAGTACGTC.

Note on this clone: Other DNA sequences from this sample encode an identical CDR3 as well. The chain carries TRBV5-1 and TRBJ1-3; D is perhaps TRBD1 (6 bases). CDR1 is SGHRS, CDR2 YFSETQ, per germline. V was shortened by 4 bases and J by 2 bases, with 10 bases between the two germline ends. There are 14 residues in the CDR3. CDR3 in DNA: TGCGCCAGCAGCCCCGGACAGCCTGGAAACACCATATATTTT. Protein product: CASSPGQPGNTIYF.

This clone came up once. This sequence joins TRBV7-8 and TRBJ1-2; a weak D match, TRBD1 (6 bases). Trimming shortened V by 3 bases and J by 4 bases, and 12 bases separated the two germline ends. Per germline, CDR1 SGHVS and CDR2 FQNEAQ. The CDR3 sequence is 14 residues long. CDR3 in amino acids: CASSFSGTSYGYTF. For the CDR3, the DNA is TGTGCCAGCAGCTTCTCCGGGACATCCTATGGCTACACCTTC.

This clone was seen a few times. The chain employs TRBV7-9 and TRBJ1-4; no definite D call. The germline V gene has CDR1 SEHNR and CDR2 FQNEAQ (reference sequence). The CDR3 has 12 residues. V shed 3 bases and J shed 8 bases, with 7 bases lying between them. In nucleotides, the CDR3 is TGTGCCAGCAGCTTCCGGAGGGAAAAACTGTTTTTT. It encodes CASSFRREKLFF.

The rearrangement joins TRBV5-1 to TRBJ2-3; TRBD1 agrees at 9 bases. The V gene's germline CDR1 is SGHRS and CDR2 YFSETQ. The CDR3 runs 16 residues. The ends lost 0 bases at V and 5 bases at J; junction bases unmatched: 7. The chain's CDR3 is CASSLAGTGFVDTQYF. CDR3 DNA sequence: TGCGCCAGCAGCTTGGCCGGGACAGGGTTTGTAGATACGCAGTATTTT.

CDR3 amino acids: CATLNLGQSSYEQYF. CDR3 coding DNA: TGTGCCACCTTAAACCTAGGACAGAGCTCCTACGAGCAGTACTTC. The chain is built from TRBV6-1 and TRBJ2-7; D is perhaps TRBD1 (6 bases). Germline CDR1 reads MNHNS; CDR2 reads SASEGT. The germline V and J ends were trimmed by 10 bases and 0 bases, with 19 bases remaining between them. CDR3 length: 15 residues.

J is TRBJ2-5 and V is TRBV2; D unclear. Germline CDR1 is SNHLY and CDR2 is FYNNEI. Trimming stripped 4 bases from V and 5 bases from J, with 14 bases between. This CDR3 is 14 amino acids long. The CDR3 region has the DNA TGTGCCAGCAGTGTTATGCTCTACTGGGAGACCCAGTACTTC. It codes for CASSVMLYWETQYF.

CDR3 protein: CASSLSRRNEQFF. As DNA, the CDR3 is TGTGCCAGCAGTTTATCCAGGCGCAATGAGCAGTTCTTC. The chain uses TRBV27 and TRBJ2-1; D ambiguous. CDR1 and CDR2 from the germline V gene are MNHEY and SMNVEV (reference sequence). The CDR3 extends over 13 amino acids. Trimming stripped 0 bases from V and 6 bases from J, with 6 bases between.

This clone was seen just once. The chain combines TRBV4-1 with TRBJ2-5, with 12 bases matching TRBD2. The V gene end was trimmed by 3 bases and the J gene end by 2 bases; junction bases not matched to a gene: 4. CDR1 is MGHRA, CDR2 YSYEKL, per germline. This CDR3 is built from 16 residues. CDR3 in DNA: TGCGCCAGCAGCCAGGGACTAGCGGGCCTTCAAGAGACCCAGTACTTC. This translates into CASSQGLAGLQETQYF.

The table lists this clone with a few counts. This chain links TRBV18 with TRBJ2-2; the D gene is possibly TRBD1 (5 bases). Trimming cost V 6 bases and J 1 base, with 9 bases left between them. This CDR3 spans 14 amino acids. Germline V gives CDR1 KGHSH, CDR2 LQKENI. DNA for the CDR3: TGTGCCAGCTCCCGGCAGGGGAACACCGGGGAGCTGTTTTTT. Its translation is CASSRQGNTGELFF.

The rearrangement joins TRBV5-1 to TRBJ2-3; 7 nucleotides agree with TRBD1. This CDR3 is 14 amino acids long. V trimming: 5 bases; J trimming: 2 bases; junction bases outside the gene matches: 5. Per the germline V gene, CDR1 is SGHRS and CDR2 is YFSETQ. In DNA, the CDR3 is TGCGCCAGCAGACAGGGACAGCTCACAGATACGCAGTATTTT. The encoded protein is CASRQGQLTDTQYF.

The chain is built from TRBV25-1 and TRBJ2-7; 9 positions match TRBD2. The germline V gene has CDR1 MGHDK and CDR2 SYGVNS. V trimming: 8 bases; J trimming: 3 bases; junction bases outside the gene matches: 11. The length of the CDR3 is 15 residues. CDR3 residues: CASPQRVAGDYEQYV. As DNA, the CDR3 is TGTGCCAGCCCCCAAAGGGTAGCGGGAGACTACGAGCAGTACGTC.

The CDR3 bases are TGTGCCAGCAGTTTAATAGGCGGGGGGCCGGACACTGAAGCTTTCTTT. As protein: CASSLIGGGPDTEAFF. The genes are TRBV27 and TRBJ1-1, with D perhaps matching TRBD1 (6 bases). V lost 2 bases and J lost 3, with 16 bases in between. The germline gives CDR1 MNHEY, CDR2 SMNVEV (reference sequence). This CDR3 has 16 residues.